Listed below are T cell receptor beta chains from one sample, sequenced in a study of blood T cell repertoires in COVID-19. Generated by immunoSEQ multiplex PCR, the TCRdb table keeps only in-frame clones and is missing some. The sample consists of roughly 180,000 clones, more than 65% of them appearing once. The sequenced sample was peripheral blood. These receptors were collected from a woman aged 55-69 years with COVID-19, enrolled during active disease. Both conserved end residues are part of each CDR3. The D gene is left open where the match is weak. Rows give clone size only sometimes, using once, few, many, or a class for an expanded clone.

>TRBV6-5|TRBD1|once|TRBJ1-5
TGTGCCAGCACCCCCAGGGGGGCCCGGCAGCCCCAGCATTTT
CASTPRGARQPQHF
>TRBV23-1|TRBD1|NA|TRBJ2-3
TGCGCCAGCCCCGGGACAGCCCAGGGTACGCAGTATTTT
CASPGTAQGTQYF
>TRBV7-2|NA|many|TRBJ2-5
TGTGCCAGCAGCTTAGTCTCGCGGGGAGGAGAGACCCAGTACTTC
CASSLVSRGGETQYF
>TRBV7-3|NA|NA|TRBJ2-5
TGTGCCAGCAGCTTAATGATCTATAACCAGTACTTC
CASSLMIYNQYF
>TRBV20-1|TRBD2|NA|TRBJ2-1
TGCAGTGCTAGTATTGCTAGCGGTTCCTACAATGAGCAGTTCTTC
CSASIASGSYNEQFF
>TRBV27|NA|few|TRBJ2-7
TGTGCCAGCAGTCCTTCAGGGGTTCTGGGCGAGCAGTACTTC
CASSPSGVLGEQYF
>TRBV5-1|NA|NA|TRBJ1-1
TGCGCCAGCAGCTTGACCACTTCAGGGAACACTGAAGCTTTCTTT
CASSLTTSGNTEAFF
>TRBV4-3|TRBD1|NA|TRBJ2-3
TGCGCCAGCAGCCAAGATGGACAGGGGCAGGAGTATTTT
CASSQDGQGQEYF
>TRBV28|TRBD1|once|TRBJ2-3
TGTGCCAGCAGTTCTCGACAGGGTTACACAGATACGCAGTATTTT
CASSSRQGYTDTQYF
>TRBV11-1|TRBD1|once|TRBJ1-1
TGTGCCAGCAGCGGATGGACAGGTGAAACTGAAGCTTTCTTT
CASSGWTGETEAFF
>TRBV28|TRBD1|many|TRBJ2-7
TGTGCCAGCAGCCTGGGACAGGGCGGGGGGCAGTACTTC
CASSLGQGGGQYF
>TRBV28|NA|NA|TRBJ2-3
TGTGCCAGCACCACCCCCGGGAGCTCCTGGCAGTATTTT
CASTTPGSSWQYF
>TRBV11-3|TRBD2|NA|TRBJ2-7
TGTGCCAGCAGCTTAGATCCGCGGGAGGTTATTTCCTACGAGCAGTACTTC
CASSLDPREVISYEQYF
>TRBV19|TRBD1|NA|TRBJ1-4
TGTGCCACCCGGGACAGGGGTAATGAAAAACTGTTTTTT
CATRDRGNEKLFF
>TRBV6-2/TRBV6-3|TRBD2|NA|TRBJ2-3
TGTGCCAGCAGCCGCGCGACTAGCGGGAGGGATACGCAGTATTTT
CASSRATSGRDTQYF
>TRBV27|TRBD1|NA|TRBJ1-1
TGTGCCAGCAGTTTATCGCCCAGGACAGGGGTGCGGAGGGCTGAAGCTTTCTTT
CASSLSPRTGVRRAEAFF
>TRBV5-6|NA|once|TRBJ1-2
TGTGCCAGCAGCTTGGCGCAGGGCGTTGGCTACACCTTC
CASSLAQGVGYTF
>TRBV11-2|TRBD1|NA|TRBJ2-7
TGTGCCAGCAGCTTTGGGACAGGGTCCCCCTACGAGCAGTACTTC
CASSFGTGSPYEQYF
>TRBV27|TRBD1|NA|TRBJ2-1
TGTGCCAGCAGTTCAATTACAGGGGTGGGCTACAATGAGCAGTTCTTC
CASSSITGVGYNEQFF
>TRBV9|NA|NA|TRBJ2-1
TGTGCCAGCAGCGCGACTAGTACCTACAATGAGCAGTTCTTC
CASSATSTYNEQFF
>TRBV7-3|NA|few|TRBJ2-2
TGTGCCAGCAGCTTACTCCCAGGGTCGGGCACCGGGGAGCTGTTTTTT
CASSLLPGSGTGELFF
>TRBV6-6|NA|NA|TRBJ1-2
TGTGCCAGCAGTGCACAGGGTAATCATGGCTACACCTTC
CASSAQGNHGYTF
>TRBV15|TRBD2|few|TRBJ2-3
TGTGCCACCAGCAGAGATAGGACTAGCGGGGGCAGTAGCACAGATACGCAGTATTTT
CATSRDRTSGGSSTDTQYF
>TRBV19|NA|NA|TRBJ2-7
TGTGCCAGTAGTGCCCTAGTAAGCAGCTACGAGCAGTACTTC
CASSALVSSYEQYF
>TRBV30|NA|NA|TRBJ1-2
TGTGCCTGGAGCGGCCGAGGGGGGGCCGGCTACACCTTC
CAWSGRGGAGYTF
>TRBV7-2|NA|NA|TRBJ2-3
TGTGCCAGCAGCTCGGGAGGAGGGGGAGGCACAGATACGCAGTATTTT
CASSSGGGGGTDTQYF
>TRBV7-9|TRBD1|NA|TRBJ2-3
TGTGCCAGCAGCTCTAGACAGGGGGAGGTTAGAGATACGCAGTATTTT
CASSSRQGEVRDTQYF
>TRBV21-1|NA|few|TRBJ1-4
TGTGCCAGCAGCAGATACTACGGACAGGTTAATGAAAAACTGTTTTTT
CASSRYYGQVNEKLFF
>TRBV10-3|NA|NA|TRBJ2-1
TGTGCCATCTCCGCGAGTATCTCCTACAATGAGCAGTTCTTC
CAISASISYNEQFF
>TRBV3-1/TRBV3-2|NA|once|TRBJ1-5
TGTGCCAGCAGCCAAGATGCCGGGGGTCAGCCCCAGCATTTT
CASSQDAGGQPQHF
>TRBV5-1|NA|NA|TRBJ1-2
TGCGCCAGCAGCTTGGCGGACAGAAACTATGGCTACACCTTC
CASSLADRNYGYTF
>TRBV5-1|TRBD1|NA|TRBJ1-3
TGCGCCAGCAGCCTGACAGGGGGAGACGGAAACACCATATATTTT
CASSLTGGDGNTIYF
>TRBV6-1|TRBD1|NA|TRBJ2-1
TGTGCCAGCAGTGAAAGAAGGCAGGGGGATAGGAATGAGCAGTTCTTC
CASSERRQGDRNEQFF
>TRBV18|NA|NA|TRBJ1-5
TGTGCCAGCTCTCCCACTGCTGATCGCAATCAGCCCCAGCATTTT
CASSPTADRNQPQHF
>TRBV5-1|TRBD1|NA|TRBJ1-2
TGCGCCAGCAGCTCCCCGGGACAGGGGGTGAAAAGTACTAACTATGGCTACACCTTC
CASSSPGQGVKSTNYGYTF
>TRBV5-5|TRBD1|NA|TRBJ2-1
TGTGCCAGCAGCTCGCGACCTGACAGGGTAAATGAGCAGTTCTTC
CASSSRPDRVNEQFF
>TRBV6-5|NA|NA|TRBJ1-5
TGTGCCAGCAGTTCGTATAGCAATCAGCCCCAGCATTTT
CASSSYSNQPQHF
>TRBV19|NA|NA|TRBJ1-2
TGTGCCAGTAGTACCGCAGGGTTCAGGAGAGGTTGGTATGGCTACACCTTC
CASSTAGFRRGWYGYTF
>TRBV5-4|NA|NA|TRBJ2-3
TGTGCCAGCAGGGTGGACTACCAGAGCACAGATACGCAGTATTTT
CASRVDYQSTDTQYF
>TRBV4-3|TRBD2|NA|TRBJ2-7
TGCGCCAGCAGCCTCCGGACTAGCGGGACGAGCGAGCAGTACTTC
CASSLRTSGTSEQYF
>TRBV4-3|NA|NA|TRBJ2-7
TGCGCCAGCAGCCAAGAGAGGGGGGAGCAGTACTTC
CASSQERGEQYF
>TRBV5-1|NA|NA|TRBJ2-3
TGCGCCAGCAGCTTGGAGGGGTTCCCTAGCACAGATACGCAGTATTTT
CASSLEGFPSTDTQYF
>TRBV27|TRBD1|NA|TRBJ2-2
TGTGCCAGCAGAAGAGGACAGGGGGCAATCGGGGAGCTGTTTTTT
CASRRGQGAIGELFF
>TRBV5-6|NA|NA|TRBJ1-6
TGTGCCAGCAGCTTAGGCCGAGGATATAATTCACCCCTCCACTTT
CASSLGRGYNSPLHF
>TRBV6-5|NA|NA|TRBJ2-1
TGTGCCAGCAGTTACTCTGACAGCTCCTACAATGAGCAGTTCTTC
CASSYSDSSYNEQFF
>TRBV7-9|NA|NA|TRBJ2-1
TGTGCCAGCAAGGGGGCGGGGCTCCCCTCTAATGAGCAGTTCTTC
CASKGAGLPSNEQFF
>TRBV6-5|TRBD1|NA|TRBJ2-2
TGTGCCAGCAGTTCGGACAGGCGTGGGACCGGGGAGCTGTTTTTT
CASSSDRRGTGELFF
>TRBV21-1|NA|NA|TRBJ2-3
TGTGCCAGCAGCAATAAGGTGTTGTGGGGCAGGAGTACAGATACGCAGTATTTT
CASSNKVLWGRSTDTQYF
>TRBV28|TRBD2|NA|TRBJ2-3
TGTGCCAGCAGGACACATAGCGGGGGGGCCGGTACGCAGTATTTT
CASRTHSGGAGTQYF
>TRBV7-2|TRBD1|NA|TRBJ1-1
TGTGCCAGCAGCTTAAGACAGGGATTAGGGAACACTGAAGCTTTCTTT
CASSLRQGLGNTEAFF
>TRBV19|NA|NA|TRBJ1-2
TGTGCCAGTAGTTACCTCAGGGAAAACTATGGCTACACCTTC
CASSYLRENYGYTF